These 28 T cell receptor beta chains were sequenced from one sample in a study of T-cell reconstitution after alpha-beta-depleted transplantation in children. Molecular barcoding with unique molecular identifiers was used for the TCRbeta library. TCRdb recomputed calls from the PCR reads with MiXCR, one row per CDR3 protein. The table includes approximately 270,000 distinct CDR3 sequences, approximately 9.6% detected once. The sequenced sample was PBMCs from the stem cell graft donor, obtained from the stem cell graft. These receptors all come from a human donor who donated a stem cell graft to a child with SCID.

The chain links TRBV5-5 to TRBJ1-1; D gene unclear. V lost 4 bases to trimming and J lost 0 bases, with 10 bases between them. The CDR3 is made up of 14 amino acids. Germline values: CDR1 SGHKS, CDR2 YYEKEE (reference sequence). CDR3 region: CASSTWVMNTEAFF. The CDR3 DNA is TGTGCCAGCAGCACTTGGGTCATGAACACTGAAGCTTTCTTT. Looking up the rest from reference TRBV5-5 and TRBJ1-1 gives the full variable domain: DAGVTQSPTHLIKTRGQQVTLRCSPISGHKSVSWYQQVLGQGPQFIFQYYEKEERGRGNFPDRFSARQFPNYSSELNVNALLLGDSALYLCASSTWVMNTEAFFGQGTRLTVV.

In this sample, this clonotype turned up many times. This chain links TRBV9 with TRBJ1-4; possible D gene TRBD1, 5 bases. Deletions cut 0 bases from V and 5 bases from J, with 14 bases between. The germline V gene encodes CDR1 SGDLS and CDR2 YYNGEE. The CDR3 sequence is 16 residues long. The chain's CDR3 is CASSVEVNRPNEKLFF. CDR3 sequence (DNA): TGTGCCAGCAGCGTAGAAGTCAACAGGCCAAATGAAAAACTGTTTTTT. Using reference TRBV9 and TRBJ1-4 for the parts outside the CDR3, the full variable domain is DSGVTQTPKHLITATGQRVTLRCSPRSGDLSVYWYQQSLDQGLQFLIQYYNGEERAKGNILERFSAQQFPDLHSELNLSSLELGDSALYFCASSVEVNRPNEKLFFGSGTQLSVL.

This clonotype appeared many times. The rearrangement joins TRBV11-2 to TRBJ1-1; D remains unclear. The CDR3 has 14 residues. V lost 4 bases to trimming and J lost 0 bases, with 9 bases between them. CDR1 and CDR2 from the germline V gene are SGHAT and FQNNGV. Here the CDR3 DNA reads TGTGCCAGCAGCTACCAACCACTGAACACTGAAGCTTTCTTT. This encodes CASSYQPLNTEAFF.

This clonotype has a handful of counts. The chain links TRBV4-2 to TRBJ1-1; 8 bases agree with TRBD1. Germline assignment: CDR1 LGHNA and CDR2 YNFKEQ. V shed 3 bases and J 7 bases; nucleotides not matched to a gene: 13. The CDR3 covers 16 residues. This CDR3 is CASSHELDRVYSEAFF. As DNA, the CDR3 is TGTGCCAGCAGCCACGAACTGGACAGGGTTTACAGTGAAGCTTTCTTT.

In its sample, this clonotype was seen many times. The rearrangement uses TRBV7-6 and TRBJ2-2; 11 nucleotides match TRBD2. There are 18 residues in the CDR3. V trimming: 1 base; J trimming: 0 bases; junction bases outside the gene matches: 4. Germline loops: CDR1 SGHVS, CDR2 FNYEAQ. CDR3 DNA sequence: TGTGCCAGCAGCTTAGAACTAGCGGGGGCGACGAACACCGGGGAGCTGTTTTTT. It codes for CASSLELAGATNTGELFF.

V usage is TRBV7-2 and J usage is TRBJ2-3; D not resolved. The CDR3 covers 12 residues. The germline V gene has CDR1 SGHTA and CDR2 FQGNSA. V was cut by 4 bases and J by 8 bases, with 10 bases left in between. This CDR3 reads CASSSQAVTQYF. The CDR3 DNA reads as TGTGCCAGCAGCTCGCAAGCAGTTACGCAGTATTTT.

This clonotype occurred a few times. The rearrangement links TRBV12-3 or TRBV12-4 to TRBJ2-1; possible D gene TRBD2, 6 bases. The V end lost 4 bases, the J end lost 8 bases, and 12 bases lay between the germline ends. CDR3 length: 13 residues. CDR3 bases: TGTGCCAGCAGTTGGGGAGGAGGGGATGAGCAGTTCTTC. It codes for CASSWGGGDEQFF.

This clonotype was counted only a few times. CDR3 loop: CASSPVPQGDTQYF. The CDR3 region has the DNA TGTGCCAGCAGTCCCGTCCCGCAGGGAGATACGCAGTATTTT. The V call is TRBV12-3 or TRBV12-4, the J call TRBJ2-3; a possible D gene is TRBD1 (5 bases). The CDR3 length is 14 residues. Trimming shortened V by 5 bases and J by 5 bases, and 14 bases separated the two germline ends.

The table lists this clonotype with many counts. The chain has TRBV5-6 and TRBJ1-1; D gene unclear. Trimming took off 6 bases at V and 0 bases at J, with 6 bases between the two ends. The CDR3 length is 12 residues. CDR1 is SGHDT, CDR2 YYEEEE, per germline. CDR3 coding DNA: TGTGCCAGCACCTCAGTGAACACTGAAGCTTTCTTT. It yields the protein CASTSVNTEAFF.

This clonotype was found many times. This chain connects TRBV6-5 to TRBJ1-2, with D perhaps matching TRBD1 (6 bases). The CDR3 sequence is 15 residues long. Trimming cost V 2 bases and J 4 bases, with 14 bases left between them. Germline CDR1 and CDR2: MNHEY and SVGAGI. CDR3: CASSYRTTGSYGYTF. The CDR3 DNA reads as TGTGCCAGCAGTTACCGAACCACAGGGAGCTATGGCTACACCTTC.

This chain uses TRBV11-2 with TRBJ2-1; the match to TRBD1 covers 9 bases. The V segment lost 5 bases and the J segment 12 bases; nucleotides outside the gene matches: 8. Germline CDR1 SGHAT, CDR2 FQNNGV. This CDR3 region has 13 residues. The CDR3 reads CASSMGQGRGQFF. CDR3 sequence (DNA): TGTGCCAGCAGCATGGGACAGGGCCGAGGGCAGTTCTTC.

This clonotype was picked up many times. For the CDR3, the DNA is TGCGCCAGCAGCTCCGGACAGTTTTCCCTAGATACGCAGTATTTT. It yields the protein CASSSGQFSLDTQYF. The chain carries TRBV5-1 and TRBJ2-3, with D perhaps TRBD1 (6 bases). Germline values: CDR1 SGHRS, CDR2 YFSETQ. The CDR3 is 15 residues long. V was shortened by 3 bases and J by 5 bases, with 16 bases between the two germline ends.

This clonotype has just a few counts. The CDR3 loop reads CASSRGDRGFRNQPQHF. In nucleotides, the CDR3 is TGTGCCAGCAGCCGGGGTGACAGGGGTTTTCGCAATCAGCCCCAGCATTTT. The chain links TRBV28 to TRBJ1-5, with TRBD1 identical over 8 bases. Germline V gives CDR1 MDHEN, CDR2 SYDVKM. This CDR3 is built from 17 residues. Trimming took 6 bases from V and 2 from J; bases not matched to a gene: 12.

This clonotype has only a few counts. The chain employs TRBV20-1 and TRBJ1-2; possible D gene TRBD1, 5 bases. V was pared by 8 bases and J by 4 bases, with 17 bases between. CDR3 length: 13 residues. The germline CDR1 and CDR2 sequences are DFQATT and SNEGSKA (reference sequence). The CDR3 DNA reads TGCAGTACTTACCGGACACCGGCCTATGGCTACACCTTC. It is translated as CSTYRTPAYGYTF.

The genes are TRBV10-3 and TRBJ1-6; D gene uncertain. Trimming took off 0 bases at V and 4 bases at J, with 7 bases between the two ends. The germline V gene encodes CDR1 ENHRY and CDR2 SYGVKD. The CDR3 consists of 15 residues. CDR3 sequence reads: CAISESAGYNSPLHF. CDR3 DNA: TGTGCCATCAGTGAGTCGGCGGGTTATAATTCACCCCTCCACTTT.

The rearrangement links TRBV6-6 to TRBJ2-1; D call uncertain. CDR3 length equals 13 residues. Germline CDR1 and CDR2: MNHNY and SVGAGI (reference sequence). V lost 7 bases and J lost 7, with 14 bases in between. CDR3 amino acids: CASTRTRQNEQFF. CDR3 sequence (DNA): TGTGCCAGCACTAGGACCCGCCAAAATGAGCAGTTCTTC.

This clonotype showed up many times. The rearrangement uses TRBV7-8 and TRBJ1-5; D is perhaps TRBD1 (5 bases). Trimming removed 4 bases at V and 3 bases at J, with 10 bases between. CDR1 is SGHVS, CDR2 FQNEAQ, per germline. This CDR3 region has 14 residues. Here the CDR3 DNA reads TGTGCCAGCAGCTGGCAGGACATCAATCAGCCCCAGCATTTT. Translating it yields CASSWQDINQPQHF.

The V and J genes are TRBV7-9 and TRBJ1-6, with 11 bases fitting TRBD1. The trim removed 5 bases at V and 9 bases at J, leaving 6 bases unmatched. CDR3 size: 15 residues. Germline V gene lookup returns CDR1 SEHNR and CDR2 FQNEAQ (reference sequence). In DNA, the CDR3 is TGTGCCAGCAGCGCTACCGGGACAGGGGGTTCACCCCTCCACTTT. Translated: CASSATGTGGSPLHF.

This clonotype was seen at least ten times. In nucleotides, the CDR3 is TGTGCCAGCAGCTTCATAGGGGTGCGGACTGAAGCTTTCTTT. Translated: CASSFIGVRTEAFF. J is TRBJ1-1 and V is TRBV11-2, with a tentative D call TRBD1 (5 bases). V shed 3 bases and J shed 5 bases, with 13 bases lying between them. The CDR3 length is 14 residues. Per germline, CDR1 SGHAT and CDR2 FQNNGV.

This clonotype was observed many times. CDR3 nucleotides: TGTGCCAGCAGCGCCACTGGCGGGGGGCACCAAGAGACCCAGTACTTC. Its protein product is CASSATGGGHQETQYF. V is TRBV12-3 or TRBV12-4 and J is TRBJ2-5; 8 bases are shared with TRBD2. The CDR3 has 16 residues. The trim removed 6 bases at V and 0 bases at J, leaving 9 bases unmatched.

The CDR3 sequence: CSARGGWTNEKLFF. The CDR3 DNA is TGCAGTGCTAGAGGGGGGTGGACTAATGAAAAACTGTTTTTT. The chain couples TRBV20-1 to TRBJ1-4, with TRBD1 as a possible D gene (5 bases). The CDR3 contains 14 residues. Trimming pared 1 base from V and 2 bases from J, leaving 8 bases between. Germline V gene data show CDR1 as DFQATT and CDR2 as SNEGSKA (reference sequence).

V usage is TRBV7-8 and J usage is TRBJ2-7, with 9 bases that match TRBD1. Germline V gives CDR1 SGHVS, CDR2 FQNEAQ. The CDR3 is 14 amino acids. J lost 2 bases, V lost 6 bases, and 5 bases had no gene match. CDR3 in amino acids: CASRPGTGTYEQYF. CDR3 coding DNA: TGTGCCAGCAGGCCCGGGACAGGGACCTACGAGCAGTACTTC.

The chain is built from TRBV29-1 and TRBJ1-1; 7 bases agree with TRBD1. Trimming cost V 1 base and J 7 bases; bases outside gene matches: 15. This CDR3 contains 16 residues. Germline lookup yields CDR1 SQVTM and CDR2 ANQGSEA. The CDR3 sequence is CSVEGRGSDGRSEAFF. CDR3 coding DNA: TGCAGCGTTGAAGGCAGGGGGTCAGATGGGCGGAGTGAAGCTTTCTTT. Full variable domain (rest looked up from reference TRBV29-1 and TRBJ1-1): SAVISQKPSRDICQRGTSLTIQCQVDSQVTMMFWYRQQPGQSLTLIATANQGSEATYESGFVIDKFPISRPNLTFSTLTVSNMSPEDSSIYLCSVEGRGSDGRSEAFFGQGTRLTVV.

This clonotype was recorded at least ten times. The V and J genes are TRBV2 and TRBJ1-2; D call uncertain. Germline assignment: CDR1 SNHLY and CDR2 FYNNEI. The CDR3 sequence is 11 residues long. Between the trimmed V and J ends, which lost 8 bases and 3 bases, there was a span of 7 bases. The CDR3 here is CASVTHYGYTF. The CDR3 DNA follows: TGTGCCAGCGTCACGCACTATGGCTACACCTTC.

This clonotype was counted ten times or more. The V gene is TRBV29-1, the J gene TRBJ2-7, with 9 positions matching TRBD1. V was clipped by 7 bases and J by 3 bases; unmatched bases: 4. This CDR3 spans 12 amino acids. Germline V CDR1 and CDR2: SQVTM, ANQGSEA. The CDR3 protein is CSGGQGFYEQYF. The CDR3 DNA follows: TGCAGCGGGGGACAGGGATTCTACGAGCAGTACTTC.

This chain links TRBV11-2 with TRBJ2-3; 7 bases map to TRBD2. CDR1 and CDR2 (germline): SGHAT, FQNNGV. CDR3 length equals 16 residues. V lost 1 base, J lost 8 bases, and 12 bases stayed unmatched. DNA for the CDR3: TGTGCCAGCAGCTTAGTTGGACTGGGGGGGATGGTTACGCAGTATTTT. Translation gives CASSLVGLGGMVTQYF.

This chain joins TRBV12-3 or TRBV12-4 and TRBJ2-5, with D perhaps TRBD1 or TRBD2 (6 bases each). V was cut by 3 bases and J by 5 bases, with 13 bases left in between. The CDR3 consists of 14 residues. The CDR3 here is CASSFEGGRETQYF. In DNA form, the CDR3 reads TGTGCCAGCAGTTTCGAGGGGGGTAGGGAGACCCAGTACTTC.

This clonotype showed up many times. This chain uses TRBV5-1 with TRBJ2-3; no firm D call. V shed 6 bases and J shed 3 bases, with 14 bases lying between them. Germline loops: CDR1 SGHRS, CDR2 YFSETQ. The CDR3 covers 14 residues. The DNA for the CDR3 is TGCGCCAGCAAAACCAAAGTAGGGACAGATACGCAGTATTTT. Residues: CASKTKVGTDTQYF. Full variable domain (rest looked up from reference TRBV5-1 and TRBJ2-3): KAGVTQTPRYLIKTRGQQVTLSCSPISGHRSVSWYQQTPGQGLQFLFEYFSETQRNKGNFPGRFSGRQFSNSRSEMNVSTLELGDSALYLCASKTKVGTDTQYFGPGTRLTVL.